This TCR beta chain was recorded in a study of blood T cell repertoires in COVID-19. For the study at large: PBMCs, B-cell-depleted T cells, or T cells were the source of the cDNA or gDNA that made up the material.

In the original workflow: It was from reference gene primer amplification that nucleated cell counts were estimated. Using immunoSEQ multiplex PCR, the repertoire was profiled, and TCRdb retains in-frame clones only, with some absent. V, J and clone size derive from that table, while D and trimming were established from the DNA sequence. This repertoire shows more than 200,000 clones, about 88% found once; its top ten account for 2.1%. Germline V CDR1 and CDR2: SEHNR, FQNEAQ (reference sequence). The length of the CDR3 is 16 residues. With 5 bases clipped from V and 7 bases from J, the junction kept 12 bases outside the gene matches.

This sequence was found in a middle-aged woman who had recovered from COVID-19. V and J are TRBV7-9 and TRBJ1-4; 8 bases line up with TRBD1. Sequences were obtained from peripheral blood. CDR3 region: CASSQPSGGKGEKLFF. In nucleotides, the CDR3 is TGTGCCAGCAGCCAACCCTCAGGGGGCAAAGGTGAAAAACTGTTTTTT.